This T cell receptor (beta chain) was recovered during a study of blood T cell repertoires in COVID-19. Study information: Some COVID-19 samples were acute and others convalescent; all came from the United States, Italy and Spain. T cells, B-cell-depleted T cells, or PBMCs provided the cDNA or gDNA that served as material.

Methods used by the authors: Amplification of reference gene primers was used by the study to estimate nucleated cell counts. Using immunoSEQ multiplex PCR, the repertoire was profiled, and TCRdb retains in-frame clones only, with some absent. V, J and clone size derive from that table, while D and trimming were established from the DNA sequence. The data hold roughly 410,000 clones, with around 89% observed a single time. Germline assignment: CDR1 SGHTA and CDR2 FQGNSA. With V trimmed by 0 bases and J by 9 bases, 12 bases remained unmatched. This CDR3 region has 18 residues. The sample taken for sequencing was peripheral blood. The chain has TRBV7-2 and TRBJ2-1; TRBD2 matches 12 bases. The receptor's source is a man aged 40-49 years with acute or convalescent COVID-19. The CDR3 reads CASSLAILAGGLSVEQFF. CDR3 DNA sequence: TGTGCCAGCAGCTTAGCAATCCTAGCGGGGGGGCTTTCTGTTGAGCAGTTCTTC.